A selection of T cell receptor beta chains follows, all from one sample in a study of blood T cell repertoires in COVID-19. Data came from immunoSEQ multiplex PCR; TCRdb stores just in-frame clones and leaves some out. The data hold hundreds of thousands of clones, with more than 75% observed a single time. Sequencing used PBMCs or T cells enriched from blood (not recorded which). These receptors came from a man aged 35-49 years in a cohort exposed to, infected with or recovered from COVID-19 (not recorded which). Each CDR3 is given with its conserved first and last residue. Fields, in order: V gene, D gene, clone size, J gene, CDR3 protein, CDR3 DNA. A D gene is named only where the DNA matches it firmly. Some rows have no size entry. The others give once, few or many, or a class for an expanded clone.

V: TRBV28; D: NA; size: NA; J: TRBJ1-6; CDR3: CASRREGRSPLHF; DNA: TGTGCCAGCCGCCGGGAGGGGAGGTCACCCCTCCACTTT
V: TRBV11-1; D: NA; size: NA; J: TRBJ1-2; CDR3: CASSKDSSPYGYTF; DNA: TGTGCCAGCAGCAAGGACAGTTCACCCTATGGCTACACCTTC
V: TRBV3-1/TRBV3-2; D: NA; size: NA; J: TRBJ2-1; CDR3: CASSLRVSYNEQFF; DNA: TGTGCCAGCAGCCTCAGGGTTTCCTACAATGAGCAGTTCTTC
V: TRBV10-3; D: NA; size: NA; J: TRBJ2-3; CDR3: CAITSGPTDTQYF; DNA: TGTGCCATAACCAGCGGACCCACAGATACGCAGTATTTT
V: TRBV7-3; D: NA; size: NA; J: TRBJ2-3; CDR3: CASSSGTAGSTSTDTQYF; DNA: TGTGCCAGCAGCTCGGGGACCGCGGGGTCCACTAGCACAGATACGCAGTATTTT
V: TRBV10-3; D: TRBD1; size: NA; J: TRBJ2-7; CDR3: CAIRSGQLDYEQYF; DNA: TGTGCCATCAGATCGGGACAGCTGGACTACGAGCAGTACTTC
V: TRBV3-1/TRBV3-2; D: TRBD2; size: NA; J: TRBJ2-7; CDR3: CASSQRLAGVLRGEQYF; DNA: TGTGCCAGCAGCCAGCGGCTAGCGGGAGTCTTAAGGGGAGAGCAGTACTTC
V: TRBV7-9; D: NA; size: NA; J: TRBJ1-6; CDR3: CASSSTEYNSPLHF; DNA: TGTGCCAGCAGCTCGACTGAATATAATTCACCCCTCCACTTT
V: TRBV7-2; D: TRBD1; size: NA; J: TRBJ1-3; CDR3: CATASGGAVGNTIYF; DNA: TGTGCCACCGCTTCAGGGGGCGCGGTAGGAAACACCATATATTTT
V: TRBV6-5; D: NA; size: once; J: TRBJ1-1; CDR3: CATRQRMNTEAFF; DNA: TGTGCCACCAGACAGAGAATGAACACTGAAGCTTTCTTT
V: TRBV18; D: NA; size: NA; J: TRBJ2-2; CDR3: CASSAEQDTGELFF; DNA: TGTGCCAGCTCAGCCGAACAGGACACCGGGGAGCTGTTTTTT
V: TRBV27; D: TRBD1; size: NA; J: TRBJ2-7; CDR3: CASSPDRGSGYEQYF; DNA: TGTGCCAGCAGTCCCGACAGGGGATCGGGCTACGAGCAGTACTTC
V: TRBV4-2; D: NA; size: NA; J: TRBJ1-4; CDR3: CASSIQGSDNEKLFF; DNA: TGTGCCAGCAGCATTCAGGGTTCCGATAATGAAAAACTGTTTTTT
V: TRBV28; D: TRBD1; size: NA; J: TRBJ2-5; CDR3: CASRAGQGRKETQYF; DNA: TGTGCCAGCAGGGCCGGACAGGGGAGAAAAGAGACCCAGTACTTC
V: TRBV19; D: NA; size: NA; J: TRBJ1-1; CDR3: CASSRWTALNTEAFF; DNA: TGTGCCAGTAGTCGGTGGACAGCATTAAACACTGAAGCTTTCTTT
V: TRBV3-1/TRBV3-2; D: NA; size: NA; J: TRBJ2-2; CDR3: CASSHRQGTGELFF; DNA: TGTGCCAGCAGCCACCGGCAGGGGACCGGGGAGCTGTTTTTT
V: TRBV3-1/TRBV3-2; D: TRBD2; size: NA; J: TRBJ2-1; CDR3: CASSSRLAGNEQFF; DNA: TGTGCCAGCAGCAGCCGACTAGCTGGCAATGAGCAGTTCTTC
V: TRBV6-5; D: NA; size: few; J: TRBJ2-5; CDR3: CASSYWSGQETQYF; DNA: TGTGCCAGCAGTTACTGGAGCGGCCAAGAGACCCAGTACTTC
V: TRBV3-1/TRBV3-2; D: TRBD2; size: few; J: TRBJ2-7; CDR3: CASTLGTSGYEQYF; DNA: TGTGCCAGCACCCTAGGGACTAGCGGCTACGAGCAGTACTTC
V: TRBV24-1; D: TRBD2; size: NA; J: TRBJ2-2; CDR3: CATSDSPGLAGWGRTGELFF; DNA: TGTGCCACCAGTGATTCACCCGGACTAGCGGGATGGGGTCGCACCGGGGAGCTGTTTTTT
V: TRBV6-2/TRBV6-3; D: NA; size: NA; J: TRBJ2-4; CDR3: CASSYRSRDGGLAKNIQYF; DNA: TGTGCCAGCAGTTACCGGAGTAGGGATGGAGGTTTAGCCAAAAACATTCAGTACTTC
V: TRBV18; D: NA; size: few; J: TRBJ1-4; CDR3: CASSRTATNEKLFF; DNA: TGTGCCAGCTCGCGAACTGCAACTAATGAAAAACTGTTTTTT
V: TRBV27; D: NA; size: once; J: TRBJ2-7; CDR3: CASSLGRAHEQYF; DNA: TGTGCCAGCAGTTTAGGCAGGGCCCACGAGCAGTACTTC
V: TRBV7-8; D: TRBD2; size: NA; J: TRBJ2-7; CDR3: CASSLAALAGGASYEQYF; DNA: TGTGCCAGCAGCTTAGCAGCACTAGCGGGAGGTGCCTCCTACGAGCAGTACTTC
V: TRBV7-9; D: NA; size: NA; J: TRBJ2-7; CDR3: CASSPDPQGGSYEQYF; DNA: TGTGCCAGCAGCCCGGACCCTCAGGGAGGCTCCTACGAGCAGTACTTC
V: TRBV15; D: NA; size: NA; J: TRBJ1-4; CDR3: CATSRERRGEKLFF; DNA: TGTGCCACCAGCCGAGAAAGGCGGGGGGAAAAACTGTTTTTT
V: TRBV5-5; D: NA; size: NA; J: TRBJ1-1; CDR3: CASSFTGNTEAFF; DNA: TGTGCCAGCAGCTTCACAGGGAACACTGAAGCTTTCTTT
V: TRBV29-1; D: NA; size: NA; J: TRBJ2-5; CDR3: CSVERDRQETQYF; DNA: TGCAGCGTTGAGCGCGACAGACAAGAGACCCAGTACTTC
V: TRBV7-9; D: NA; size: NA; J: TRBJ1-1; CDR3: CASSLGQVGLEAFF; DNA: TGTGCCAGCAGCTTAGGACAGGTAGGCTTGGAAGCTTTCTTT
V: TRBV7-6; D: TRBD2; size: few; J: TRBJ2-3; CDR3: CASSLTSGSPDTQYF; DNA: TGTGCCAGCAGCCTTACTAGCGGGAGTCCAGATACGCAGTATTTT
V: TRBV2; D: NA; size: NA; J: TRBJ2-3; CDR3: CASSQQGEDTQYF; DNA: TGTGCCAGCAGTCAACAGGGTGAGGATACGCAGTATTTT
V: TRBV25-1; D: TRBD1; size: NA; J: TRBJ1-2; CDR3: CASSDQGVGYGYTF; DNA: TGTGCCAGCAGTGATCAGGGGGTTGGCTATGGCTACACCTTC
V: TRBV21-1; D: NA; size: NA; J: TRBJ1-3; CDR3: CASTPRTGCFENTIYF; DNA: TGTGCCAGCACACCCAGGACAGGGTGCTTTGAAAACACCATATATTTT
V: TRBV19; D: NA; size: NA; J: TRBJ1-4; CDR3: CASNLEGSNEKLFF; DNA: TGTGCCAGTAATCTCGAGGGTTCTAATGAAAAACTGTTTTTT
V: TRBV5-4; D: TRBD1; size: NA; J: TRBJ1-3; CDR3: CASSFDRGGNTIYF; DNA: TGTGCCAGCAGCTTCGACAGGGGTGGAAACACCATATATTTT
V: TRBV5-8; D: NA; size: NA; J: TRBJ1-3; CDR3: CASSLGLGSGNTIYF; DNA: TGTGCCAGCAGCTTGGGTCTCGGCTCTGGAAACACCATATATTTT
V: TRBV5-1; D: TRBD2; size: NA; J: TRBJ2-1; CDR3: CASGGKGTSGKNEQFF; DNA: TGCGCCAGTGGTGGCAAAGGGACTAGCGGGAAGAATGAGCAGTTCTTC
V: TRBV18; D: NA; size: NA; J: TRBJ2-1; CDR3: CASSPARGHEQFF; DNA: TGTGCCAGCTCACCCGCCAGGGGACATGAGCAGTTCTTC
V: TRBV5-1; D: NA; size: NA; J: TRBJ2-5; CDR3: CASSLGGQGITQETQYF; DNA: TGCGCCAGCAGCTTGGGGGGGCAGGGAATAACCCAAGAGACCCAGTACTTC
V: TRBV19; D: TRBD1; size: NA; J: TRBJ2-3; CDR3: CASRLQGATDTQYF; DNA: TGTGCCAGTAGGTTACAGGGGGCCACAGATACGCAGTATTTT
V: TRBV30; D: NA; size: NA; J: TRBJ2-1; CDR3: CAWTDSYNEQFF; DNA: TGTGCCTGGACAGACTCCTACAATGAGCAGTTCTTC
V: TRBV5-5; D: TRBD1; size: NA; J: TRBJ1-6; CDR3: CASRTQGAYNSPLHF; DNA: TGTGCCAGCAGAACACAGGGGGCCTATAATTCACCCCTCCACTTT